This passage covers 13 T cell receptor beta chains from one sample sequenced in a study of shared clonotypes between healthy human individuals. Clones were sequenced by immunoSEQ multiplex PCR, and TCRdb holds only the in-frame ones, with some missing. The repertoire holds 950,000 to 1,200,000 clones, about 80% seen once, with roughly 0.9% in the top ten. The sample comprised memory CD4+ T cells from PBMCs. Stated subset: CD45RA-negative fraction. The receptors originated from a man younger than 30 in good health. Some clones in this sample may be carry-over from other donors' samples.

This CDR3 reads CASSPPSGLAWEQYF. The CDR3 DNA is TGTGCCAGCAGCCCTCCTTCGGGACTAGCGTGGGAGCAGTACTTC. The chain uses TRBV6-4 and TRBJ2-7, with 10 positions matching TRBD2. The germline gives CDR1 MRHNA, CDR2 SNTAGT. The CDR3 length is 15 residues. Trimming removed 6 bases from V and 7 bases from J; junction bases left unmatched: 12.

The chain carries TRBV9 and TRBJ1-4; the D is unclear. Germline assignment: CDR1 SGDLS and CDR2 YYNGEE. The CDR3 is 13 residues long. Trimming pared 0 bases from V and 5 bases from J, leaving 5 bases between. The CDR3 nucleotides are TGTGCCAGCAGCGTAGACCGGAATGAAAAACTGTTTTTT. This encodes CASSVDRNEKLFF.

The rearrangement joins TRBV2 to TRBJ2-7; D is unclear. CDR3 length: 11 amino acids. The V and J ends lost 2 bases and 5 bases respectively, with 4 bases between them. Germline CDR1 and CDR2: SNHLY and FYNNEI. For the CDR3, the DNA is TGTGCCAGCAGTGAATTCAACGAGCAGTACTTC. Its translation is CASSEFNEQYF.

DNA for the CDR3: TGTGCCAGCAGTTTAGGCCAAAATCAGCCCCAGCATTTT. Protein sequence: CASSLGQNQPQHF. J is TRBJ1-5 and V is TRBV27; no clear D gene. The CDR3 consists of 13 residues. Per the germline V gene, CDR1 is MNHEY and CDR2 is SMNVEV (reference sequence). Trimming took off 2 bases at V and 4 bases at J, with 6 bases between the two ends.

The V and J genes are TRBV27 and TRBJ2-1; 11 bases match TRBD2. Per the germline V gene, CDR1 is MNHEY and CDR2 is SMNVEV (reference sequence). Losses at the gene ends were 5 bases for V and 7 bases for J; bases not matched to a gene: 10. The CDR3 runs 16 residues. CDR3 bases: TGTGCCAGCAGTCCGTCCATTGGGACTAGCGGAAATGAGCAGTTCTTC. Translated: CASSPSIGTSGNEQFF.

The chain joins TRBV28 to TRBJ2-7, with D possibly called TRBD1 or TRBD2 (5 bases each). Trimming left V 6 bases short and J 1 base short, with 13 bases between. The CDR3 sequence is 14 residues long. Germline values: CDR1 MDHEN, CDR2 SYDVKM. The CDR3 is CASSTPGRSYEQYF. The DNA of the CDR3 is TGTGCCAGCAGCACTCCAGGGAGATCCTACGAGCAGTACTTC.

The rearrangement joins TRBV11-1 to TRBJ1-1, with D unresolved. The CDR3 runs 14 residues. The V end lost 0 bases, the J end lost 1 base, and 6 bases lay between the germline ends. Germline V gene data show CDR1 as SGHAT and CDR2 as FQDESV (reference sequence). CDR3 nucleotides: TGTGCCAGCAGCTTAGCAGGATGGAACACTGAAGCTTTCTTT. It specifies CASSLAGWNTEAFF. Full variable domain (rest looked up from reference TRBV11-1 and TRBJ1-1): EAEVAQSPRYKITEKSQAVAFWCDPISGHATLYWYRQILGQGPELLVQFQDESVVDDSQLPKDRFSAERLKGVDSTLKIQPAELGDSAMYLCASSLAGWNTEAFFGQGTRLTVV.

CDR3: CASTGTGEPNNYGYTF. The CDR3 nucleotides are TGCGCCAGCACCGGGACAGGCGAACCTAATAACTATGGCTACACCTTC. The rearrangement joins TRBV10-2 to TRBJ1-2, with TRBD1 identical over 8 bases. CDR1 is WSHSY, CDR2 SAAADI, per germline. The length of the CDR3 is 16 residues. Trimming took 7 bases from V and 1 from J; bases not matched to a gene: 11.

The chain carries TRBV2 and TRBJ2-1; D is undetermined. This CDR3 region has 14 residues. CDR1 is SNHLY and CDR2 is FYNNEI in the germline V gene. V dropped 6 bases and J dropped 9 bases, with 18 bases sitting between them. The CDR3 nucleotides are TGTGCCAGCAGATCATCCCGAGTATCAAGTGAGCAGTTCTTC. Amino acid sequence: CASRSSRVSSEQFF.

The V gene is TRBV18, the J gene TRBJ2-7; no reliable D call. V was pared by 3 bases and J by 3 bases, with 3 bases between. Per the germline V gene, CDR1 is KGHSH and CDR2 is LQKENI. The CDR3 is 11 amino acids. This chain's CDR3 is CASSPNYEQYF. Here the CDR3 DNA reads TGTGCCAGCTCACCCAACTACGAGCAGTACTTC.

The DNA for the CDR3 is TGTGCCAGCAGTTACGGACGGACAGGGGGCGAGCAGTACTTC. Translated: CASSYGRTGGEQYF. The chain joins TRBV6-5 to TRBJ2-7, with TRBD1 matching over 10 bases. CDR1 MNHEY and CDR2 SVGAGI come from the germline V gene. This CDR3 spans 14 amino acids. Trimming removed 2 bases from V and 6 bases from J; junction bases left unmatched: 4.

The chain carries TRBV5-1 and TRBJ1-1, with 7 bases that match TRBD1. The length of the CDR3 is 15 residues. In germline, CDR1 is SGHRS, CDR2 YFSETQ. Trimming at V came to 3 bases and at J to 5 bases, leaving 10 bases not matched to a gene. CDR3 sequence reads: CASSWQGDGGTEAFF. The CDR3 DNA is TGCGCCAGCAGCTGGCAGGGGGACGGTGGGACTGAAGCTTTCTTT.

Only a few counts were recorded for this clone. The J gene is TRBJ1-1, the V gene TRBV5-6; D is unclear. The germline gives CDR1 SGHDT, CDR2 YYEEEE. The CDR3 sequence is 13 residues long. V was trimmed by 5 bases and J by 4 bases, leaving 12 bases between them. The CDR3 region is CASRQNRLTEAFF. In DNA, the CDR3 is TGTGCCAGCAGACAAAATCGACTCACTGAAGCTTTCTTT.